This TCR beta chain was found in a study of OX40 agonist ivuxolimab in advanced cancers. Systemic immunosuppression or a history of autoimmune disease excluded patients. The protocol was immunoSEQ multiplex PCR, while the TCRdb copy is restricted to in-frame clones and leaves out a portion. This table has roughly 70,000 clones, more than 80% appearing once. Study-wide points: The mean number of expanded clones was higher in CD8+ T cells than in CD4+.

Concerning this clone: Its target is not known.

Germline lookup yields CDR1 LNHDA and CDR2 SQIVND (reference sequence). The CDR3 contains 15 residues. With 9 bases removed from V and 8 bases from J, the gap between germline ends came to 23 bases. The TCR sequence derives from an adult with an advanced solid tumor such as melanoma, head and neck, liver or kidney cancer. Source: CD4+ or CD8+ T cells sorted from blood, taken in a trial of the OX40 agonist ivuxolimab. V usage is TRBV19 and J usage is TRBJ1-3, with a tentative D call TRBD1 (6 bases). For the CDR3, the DNA is TGTGCCAGCAATGGGGGCAGACAACTAGAGGACACCATATATTTT. Amino acids: CASNGGRQLEDTIYF. Based on the CDR3 plus reference TRBV19 and TRBJ1-3, the full variable domain is DGGITQSPKYLFRKEGQNVTLSCEQNLNHDAMYWYRQDPGQGLRLIYYSQIVNDFQKGDIAEGYSVSREKKESFPLTVTSAQKNPTAFYLCASNGGRQLEDTIYFGEGSWLTVV.